This entry lists 13 T cell receptor beta chains sequenced from one sample in a study of T cell changes during pregnancy in multiple sclerosis. Assay: immunoSEQ multiplex PCR; the TCRdb copy retains only in-frame clones and omits some. The table shows about 59,000 clones, with around 90% occurring only once. The source was peripheral blood, collected in the third trimester of pregnancy. Receptor source: a female donor in good health, enrolled as a control in a pregnancy study.

J is TRBJ1-1 and V is TRBV5-1; D is unclear. Germline V gene lookup returns CDR1 SGHRS and CDR2 YFSETQ. The CDR3 is 11 amino acids. Trimming took off 5 bases at V and 7 bases at J, with 9 bases between the two ends. CDR3 sequence reads: CASSSVGEAFF. The CDR3 DNA is TGCGCCAGCAGTTCCGTCGGTGAAGCTTTCTTT.

V usage is TRBV7-6 and J usage is TRBJ2-1; 9 bases line up with TRBD2. This CDR3 spans 16 amino acids. CDR1 is SGHVS, CDR2 FNYEAQ, per germline. V gave up 1 base and J gave up 7 bases; unmatched junction bases: 8. The CDR3: CASSLVGGGARNEQFF. CDR3 nucleotide sequence: TGTGCCAGCAGCTTAGTAGGCGGGGGGGCGAGGAATGAGCAGTTCTTC.

V usage is TRBV29-1 and J usage is TRBJ1-2; D unresolved. Trimming cost V 4 bases and J 6 bases, with 12 bases left between them. Germline assignment: CDR1 SQVTM and CDR2 ANQGSEA. This CDR3 contains 12 residues. The CDR3 DNA reads as TGCAGCGTTGTTGACATCCCCGATGGCTACACCTTC. This encodes CSVVDIPDGYTF.

V gene TRBV28 combines with J gene TRBJ1-2, with 7 bases fitting TRBD1. The CDR3 contains 13 residues. Trimming cost V 5 bases and J 8 bases; bases outside gene matches: 8. Germline CDR1 is MDHEN and CDR2 is SYDVKM. The CDR3 is CASSGGQPFGYTF. The CDR3 bases are TGTGCCAGCAGTGGGGGACAGCCGTTCGGCTACACCTTC.

This clone appeared once. The chain recombines TRBV15 with TRBJ2-2, with TRBD1 identical over 12 bases. Trimming cost V 5 bases and J 6 bases; bases outside gene matches: 4. Germline V gives CDR1 LNHNV, CDR2 YYDKDF (reference sequence). This CDR3 has 15 residues. DNA of the CDR3: TGTGCCACCAGCTTCGGGACAGGGGGCTCCGGGGAGCTGTTTTTT. Protein product: CATSFGTGGSGELFF.

The V gene is TRBV5-4, the J gene TRBJ1-6; 7 bases map to TRBD1. Germline V gives CDR1 SGHNT, CDR2 YYREEE (reference sequence). The CDR3 contains 14 residues. The junction had 6 bases not matched to a gene; V was cut back by 5 bases and J by 7 bases. The CDR3 reads CASSPGTVNSPLHF. The CDR3 DNA follows: TGTGCCAGCAGTCCTGGGACAGTCAATTCACCCCTCCACTTT.

The chain carries TRBV7-9 and TRBJ2-2; 8 bases map to TRBD1. CDR1 and CDR2 (germline): SEHNR, FQNEAQ (reference sequence). With V trimmed by 7 bases and J by 4 bases, 5 bases remained unmatched. The CDR3 runs 14 residues. The CDR3, as DNA: TGTGCCAGCACCAGGACAGGGATCACCGGGGAGCTGTTTTTT. Residues: CASTRTGITGELFF.

The chain has TRBV18 and TRBJ2-7, with D possibly TRBD2 on 6 matching bases. This CDR3 spans 14 amino acids. Germline V gene data show CDR1 as KGHSH and CDR2 as LQKENI. The V gene lost 4 bases and the J gene lost 5 bases, with 15 bases spanning the gap. The CDR3: CASSRDSSRDEQYF. The CDR3 DNA sequence: TGTGCCAGCTCACGGGACTCCTCCAGGGACGAGCAGTACTTC. Based on the CDR3 plus reference TRBV18 and TRBJ2-7, the full variable domain is NAGVMQNPRHLVRRRGQEARLRCSPMKGHSHVYWYRQLPEEGLKFMVYLQKENIIDESGMPKERFSAEFPKEGPSILRIQQVVRGDSAAYFCASSRDSSRDEQYFGPGTRLTVT.

This clone was found once. The rearrangement links TRBV14 to TRBJ1-1, with 7 bases identical to TRBD1. V shed 4 bases and J 0 bases; nucleotides not matched to a gene: 8. Germline V gene sequence: CDR1 SGHDN, CDR2 FVKESK. The CDR3 has 16 residues. The CDR3 sequence is CASSPYRGHMNTEAFF. CDR3 sequence (DNA): TGTGCCAGCAGCCCCTACAGGGGCCACATGAACACTGAAGCTTTCTTT.

This clone appeared once. The junction departs from the called germline gene at one end, perhaps through a read error. V usage is TRBV18 and J usage is TRBJ2-1; 8 bases agree with TRBD2. The CDR3 has 16 residues. Germline CDR1 and CDR2: KGHSH and LQKENI. CDR3 loop: CASSPPNGRAYNEQFF. In nucleotides, the CDR3 is TGTGCCAGCTCACCACCCAACGGGAGGGCCTATAATGAGCAGTTCTTC.

The gene calls are TRBV7-9 and TRBJ2-1; 9 bases agree with TRBD1. The CDR3 extends over 16 amino acids. The V gene end was trimmed by 1 base and the J gene end by 8 bases; junction bases not matched to a gene: 9. In germline, CDR1 is SEHNR, CDR2 FQNEAQ (reference sequence). The CDR3 region has the DNA TGTGCCAGCAGCTTAGGGGGACAGGGCGAGGGCTATGAGCAGTTCTTC. It is translated as CASSLGGQGEGYEQFF.

This sequence joins TRBV7-2 and TRBJ1-3; possible D gene TRBD1, 5 bases. The CDR3 covers 16 residues. The V and J ends lost 1 base and 4 bases respectively, with 14 bases between them. The V gene's germline CDR1 is SGHTA and CDR2 FQGNSA. CDR3 loop: CASSLGRIPGGNTIYF. For the CDR3, the DNA is TGTGCCAGCAGCTTAGGCAGGATCCCAGGGGGAAACACCATATATTTT.

The chain uses TRBV28 and TRBJ2-7, with D possibly matching TRBD2 (6 bases). Germline V CDR1 and CDR2: MDHEN, SYDVKM. This CDR3 is built from 16 residues. Trimming removed 4 bases from V and 3 bases from J, with 19 bases in between. The CDR3 loop is CASSSSAWRDHYEQYF. Written as DNA, the CDR3 is TGTGCCAGCAGTTCCTCAGCTTGGAGGGACCACTACGAGCAGTACTTC.